A single sample is the source of the 21 T cell receptor beta chains below, sequenced in a study of a mutant IDH1 vaccine in newly diagnosed glioma (dated by TCRdb to 2020 to 2022). The label giving this sample's time point can be read as: week 5, during vaccination. A 20-mer mutant IDH1 peptide at 300 micrograms in Montanide made up each vaccine dose, which was injected subcutaneously together with topical imiquimod. The library came from the immunoSEQ multiplex PCR assay. As stored in TCRdb, this immuneACCESS dataset retains in-frame rearrangements with V and J assigned. A fraction of the clones does not appear; measured against another copy, unresolved V genes explain less than half of the discrepancy, and the remainder lacks a known reason. The sample table shows around 35,000 clones, and roughly four fifths are seen once. The biggest ten clones account for 20% to 25% of the sample. These TCRs' antigens remain unknown.

Source: PBMCs, taken from a glioma patient whose treatment included an IDH1 peptide vaccine. These receptors were obtained from a man aged 30-40 years with glioma.

This chain connects TRBV6-1 to TRBJ2-2; the D is unclear. The germline V gene has CDR1 MNHNS and CDR2 SASEGT. Trimming shortened V by 2 bases and J by 0 bases, and 7 bases separated the two germline ends. The CDR3 extends over 15 amino acids. The CDR3, as DNA: TGTGCCAGCAGTGAACTAGTGGCGAACACCGGGGAGCTGTTTTTT. It translates to CASSELVANTGELFF.

V usage is TRBV5-1 and J usage is TRBJ2-7, with 11 bases that match TRBD1. Germline trimming cut 6 bases from V and 3 bases from J; bases unmatched to any gene: 11. CDR1 SGHRS and CDR2 YFSETQ come from the germline V gene. The CDR3 covers 16 residues. As DNA, the CDR3 is TGCGCCAGCAATCAACAACCGGGACAGGGGGTCTACGAGCAGTACTTC. Protein sequence: CASNQQPGQGVYEQYF.

The table lists this clone with a few counts. The chain employs TRBV30 and TRBJ1-1, with D hard to call. Germline assignment: CDR1 GTSNPN and CDR2 SVGIG (reference sequence). V lost 1 base and J lost 6, with 9 bases in between. The CDR3 length is 12 residues. DNA of the CDR3: TGTGCCTGGAGTGAGCGGGGTCCTGAAGCTTTCTTT. This sequence encodes CAWSERGPEAFF.

In its sample, this clone was seen once. The chain carries TRBV5-6 and TRBJ2-1, with unresolved D. CDR1 and CDR2 (germline): SGHDT, YYEEEE. The CDR3 spans 15 residues. V was shortened by 0 bases and J by 1 base, with 8 bases between the two germline ends. CDR3 sequence (DNA): TGTGCCAGCAGCTTGGGGAACCCTTCCTACAATGAGCAGTTCTTC. Translation gives CASSLGNPSYNEQFF.

The chain carries TRBV5-1 and TRBJ2-7; tentatively, D is TRBD1 or TRBD2 (5 bases each). The CDR3 extends over 15 amino acids. V was clipped by 4 bases and J by 4 bases, with 18 bases between them. CDR1 and CDR2 from the germline V gene are SGHRS and YFSETQ. The CDR3 loop is CASSDLPGQLYEQYF. CDR3 nucleotide sequence: TGCGCCAGCAGCGACCTCCCGGGGCAACTATACGAGCAGTACTTC.

CDR3 nucleotides: TGTGCCAGCATGAATCGATTTTACTCTGGGGCCAACGTCCTGACTTTC. It translates to CASMNRFYSGANVLTF. This rearrangement joins TRBV27 to TRBJ2-6, with D hard to call. The germline V gene encodes CDR1 MNHEY and CDR2 SMNVEV (reference sequence). Trimming shortened V by 7 bases and J by 0 bases, and 13 bases separated the two germline ends. The CDR3 length is 16 residues.

This clone has only one observation. CDR3 region: CASSVVGNWDSPLHF. The CDR3 DNA sequence: TGTGCCAGCAGCGTAGTGGGGAACTGGGATTCACCCCTCCACTTT. V is TRBV9 and J is TRBJ1-6; D gene ambiguous. The length of the CDR3 is 15 residues. Trimming removed 0 bases at V and 8 bases at J, with 12 bases between. CDR1 and CDR2 (germline): SGDLS, YYNGEE.

The chain carries TRBV23-1 and TRBJ2-1; no definite D call. TRBV23-1 qualifies as an ORF whose function is uncertain. The V end lost 1 base, the J end lost 8 bases, and 3 bases lay between the germline ends. This CDR3 is built from 11 residues. CDR3: CASSQCHEQFF. Written as DNA, the CDR3 is TGCGCCAGCAGTCAATGCCATGAGCAGTTCTTC.

The CDR3 here is CASSNHRGHPGQLFF. The DNA for the CDR3 is TGTGCCAGCAGTAACCACCGGGGGCACCCAGGTCAGCTGTTTTTT. The chain uses TRBV6-6 and TRBJ2-2; D may be TRBD1 or TRBD2 (6 bases each). The germline gives CDR1 MNHNY, CDR2 SVGAGI (reference sequence). V lost 5 bases, J lost 12 bases, and 22 bases lay in between. The CDR3 has 15 amino acids.

This clone has just one count. The V gene is TRBV9, the J gene TRBJ1-5; a possible D gene is TRBD1 (5 bases). There are 15 residues in the CDR3. CDR1 is SGDLS and CDR2 is YYNGEE in the germline V gene. V was clipped by 0 bases and J by 4 bases, with 11 bases between them. The CDR3 nucleotides read TGTGCCAGCAGCGTAGACTGGACAATAAATCAGCCCCAGCATTTT. It is translated as CASSVDWTINQPQHF.

The chain carries TRBV29-1 and TRBJ2-7, with D maybe TRBD2 (6 bases). The CDR3 sequence is 13 residues long. Germline V gene data show CDR1 as SQVTM and CDR2 as ANQGSEA. Trimming took off 3 bases at V and 2 bases at J, with 11 bases between the two ends. The CDR3 nucleotides read TGCAGCGTTGAGGGACTTAGGCCCTACGAGCAGTACTTC. Amino acid sequence: CSVEGLRPYEQYF.

This chain joins TRBV27 and TRBJ1-5, with D perhaps TRBD1 (5 bases). Trimming removed 4 bases at V and 6 bases at J, with 7 bases between. The germline gives CDR1 MNHEY, CDR2 SMNVEV (reference sequence). The CDR3 has 12 residues. CDR3 residues: CASSSQGQPQHF. CDR3 nucleotide sequence: TGTGCCAGCAGTTCCCAGGGTCAGCCCCAGCATTTT.

The chain recombines TRBV5-6 with TRBJ2-5; D is undetermined. The length of the CDR3 is 11 residues. Trimming shortened V by 3 bases and J by 5 bases, and 5 bases separated the two germline ends. Germline V gives CDR1 SGHDT, CDR2 YYEEEE. The CDR3 DNA reads TGTGCCAGCAGCTATGGGGAGACCCAGTACTTC. The encoded protein is CASSYGETQYF.

The chain combines TRBV5-1 with TRBJ2-2; D not certain. Trimming removed 1 base from V and 1 base from J, with 8 bases in between. CDR3 length: 15 residues. Germline V gene data show CDR1 as SGHRS and CDR2 as YFSETQ. In nucleotides, the CDR3 is TGCGCCAGCAGCTTGACAGTCGAGAACACCGGGGAGCTGTTTTTT. Residues: CASSLTVENTGELFF.

The CDR3 region has the DNA TGCGCCAGCAGCCAGGGGACTAGCGGGGGGACGAACACCGGGGAGCTGTTTTTT. Its protein is CASSQGTSGGTNTGELFF. The chain couples TRBV4-3 to TRBJ2-2; 15 positions agree with TRBD2. V trimming: 3 bases; J trimming: 0 bases; junction bases outside the gene matches: 2. CDR1 is LGHNA and CDR2 is YSLEER in the germline V gene. The CDR3 contains 18 residues.

The CDR3: CASRPSSTSGGEQYF. The CDR3 DNA follows: TGCGCCAGCAGGCCCTCGTCGACTAGCGGGGGGGAGCAGTACTTC. The V and J genes are TRBV4-3 and TRBJ2-7, with TRBD2 matching 13 bases. Germline values: CDR1 LGHNA, CDR2 YSLEER. This CDR3 is 15 amino acids long. Trimming removed 6 bases from V and 7 bases from J; junction bases left unmatched: 9.

This rearrangement joins TRBV27 to TRBJ2-7; 7 bases are shared with TRBD2. V lost 2 bases, J lost 5 bases, and 0 bases stayed unmatched. This CDR3 spans 12 amino acids. CDR1 MNHEY and CDR2 SMNVEV come from the germline V gene (reference sequence). As DNA, the CDR3 is TGTGCCAGCAGTTTAGGGAGGGACGAGCAGTACTTC. Encoded protein: CASSLGRDEQYF.

The rearrangement joins TRBV30 to TRBJ2-2; D remains unclear. V shed 0 bases and J shed 1 base, with 6 bases lying between them. The CDR3 length is 14 residues. Per germline, CDR1 GTSNPN and CDR2 SVGIG (reference sequence). The CDR3 DNA is TGTGCCTGGAGTGTGGAGATGAACACCGGGGAGCTGTTTTTT. It translates to CAWSVEMNTGELFF. Combining the CDR3 with reference TRBV30 and TRBJ2-2 gives the whole variable domain SQTIHQWPATLVQPVGSPLSLECTVEGTSNPNLYWYRQAAGRGLQLLFYSVGIGQISSEVPQNLSASRPQDRQFILSSKKLLLSDSGFYLCAWSVEMNTGELFFGEGSRLTVL.

The V call is TRBV19, the J call TRBJ2-4; D is possibly TRBD1 (5 bases). The CDR3 loop spans 12 amino acids. Germline V gene sequence: CDR1 LNHDA, CDR2 SQIVND (reference sequence). Trimming removed 7 bases at V and 7 bases at J, with 11 bases between. The CDR3 DNA sequence: TGTGCCAGTAAGGGGCAGGGTAACATTCAGTACTTC. Translation gives CASKGQGNIQYF.

The chain is built from TRBV6-1 and TRBJ2-6; possibly TRBD1 for D (6 bases). The germline V gene has CDR1 MNHNS and CDR2 SASEGT. The CDR3 sequence is 15 residues long. The V and J ends lost 1 base and 2 bases respectively, with 6 bases between them. CDR3 coding DNA: TGTGCCAGCAGTGAAGAGGGGGCTGGGGCCAACGTCCTGACTTTC. This sequence encodes CASSEEGAGANVLTF.

This clone was observed once. The rearrangement uses TRBV29-1 and TRBJ1-2; the match to TRBD1 covers 7 bases. The V segment lost 7 bases and the J segment 4 bases; nucleotides outside the gene matches: 12. Germline V lookup: CDR1 SQVTM, CDR2 ANQGSEA. This CDR3 is built from 14 residues. The CDR3 DNA sequence: TGCAGCGCAGGAGCCCCGGGACAGCTCTATGGCTACACCTTC. This encodes CSAGAPGQLYGYTF.